A single sample gave rise to the 3 T cell receptor beta chains below, sequenced in a study of cytomegalovirus exposure and HLA in healthy donors. PCR used 60 Vbeta primers and 13 Jbeta primers. Only in-frame clones appear in the TCRdb table, and some are missing; sequencing was by immunoSEQ multiplex PCR. The sample lists some 140,000 clones, about three quarters occurring once. Sequenced sample: PBMCs. All receptors come from a woman between 35 and 50 years old in good health and CMV-seronegative.

This clone was seen a single time. The gene calls are TRBV10-3 and TRBJ2-7, with a tentative D call TRBD2 (6 bases). The CDR3 runs 16 residues. CDR1 and CDR2 (germline): ENHRY, SYGVKD. V was cut by 0 bases and J by 7 bases, with 19 bases left in between. The CDR3 spells CAISESRQRLGGEQYF. The CDR3 coding sequence is TGTGCCATCAGTGAGTCGCGACAGAGACTTGGGGGGGAGCAGTACTTC.

The genes are TRBV29-1 and TRBJ2-4; 7 bases line up with TRBD1. The trim removed 6 bases at V and 3 bases at J, leaving 5 bases unmatched. The CDR3 length is 13 residues. Germline loops: CDR1 SQVTM, CDR2 ANQGSEA. CDR3 nucleotides: TGCAGCGTACCCGACAGGGTCAAAAACATTCAGTACTTC. Translating gives CSVPDRVKNIQYF. The complete variable domain, with remaining parts taken from reference TRBV29-1 and TRBJ2-4, reads SAVISQKPSRDICQRGTSLTIQCQVDSQVTMMFWYRQQPGQSLTLIATANQGSEATYESGFVIDKFPISRPNLTFSTLTVSNMSPEDSSIYLCSVPDRVKNIQYFGAGTRLSVL.

This clone was seen a few times. A junction boundary mismatches the germline segment, possibly from a read error. The chain has TRBV7-7 and TRBJ2-7; 7 bases agree with TRBD1. The germline V gene has CDR1 SSHAT and CDR2 FNYEAQ (reference sequence). The CDR3 has 15 amino acids. CDR3 nucleotides: TGTGCTAGCAGCTCCAGACAGGGTCCCTCCTACGAGCAGTACTTC. It specifies CASSSRQGPSYEQYF.